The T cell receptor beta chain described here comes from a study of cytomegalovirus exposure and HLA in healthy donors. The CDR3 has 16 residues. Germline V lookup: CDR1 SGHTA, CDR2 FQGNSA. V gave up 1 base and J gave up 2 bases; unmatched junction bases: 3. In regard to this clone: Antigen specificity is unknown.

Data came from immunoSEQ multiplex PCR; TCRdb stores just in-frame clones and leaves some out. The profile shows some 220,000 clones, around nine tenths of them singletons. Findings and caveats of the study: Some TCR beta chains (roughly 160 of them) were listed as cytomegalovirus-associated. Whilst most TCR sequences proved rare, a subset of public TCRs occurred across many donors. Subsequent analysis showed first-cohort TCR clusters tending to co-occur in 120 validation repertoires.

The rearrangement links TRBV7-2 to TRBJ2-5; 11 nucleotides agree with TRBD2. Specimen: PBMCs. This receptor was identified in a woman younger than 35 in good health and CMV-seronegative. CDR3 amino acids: CASSLGLAGGQETQYF. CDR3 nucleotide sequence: TGTGCCAGCAGCTTAGGGCTAGCGGGAGGACAAGAGACCCAGTACTTC.